This T cell receptor beta chain was profiled in a study of cytomegalovirus exposure and HLA in healthy donors. Study-level findings and limits: The listing of 150 to 200 TCR beta chains classed them as cytomegalovirus-associated.

This clone appeared a few times. Antigen: not known. The PCR used 60 Vbeta and 13 Jbeta primers. Profiled with immunoSEQ multiplex PCR; TCRdb holds only in-frame clones, not every one. Found here are tens of thousands of clones, around 60% of them singletons; the top ten hold 2% to 2.5%. The clonotype was recovered from a human donor in good health. Sample: PBMCs.

CDR3 protein: CASSPPGQEKETQYF. The CDR3 bases are TGTGCCAGCAGCCCGCCGGGACAGGAGAAAGAGACCCAGTACTTC. J is TRBJ2-5 and V is TRBV6-6, with 8 bases matching TRBD1. V shed 6 bases, J shed 3 bases, and the junction held 9 bases outside the gene matches. Per the germline V gene, CDR1 is MNHNY and CDR2 is SVGAGI (reference sequence). The CDR3 runs 15 residues.